The clone carrying this T cell receptor (beta chain) was counted a single time. Its antigen is undetermined. These data belong to a study of siplizumab effects on memory and regulatory T cells. Study results and limitations: Mean Treg-derived proportions of mappable alloreactive CD4+ clones were less than 75% for siplizumab and 25% to 30% for controls. The study found that siplizumab significantly reduced alloreactive sequences traceable to unstimulated CD4+ memory cells. Roughly 75-97% of proliferating CD4+ or CD8+ clones lacked an assignable naive or memory phenotype.

Sequencing used immunoSEQ multiplex PCR; TCRdb keeps in-frame clones, though not all of them. The sample shows some 97,000 clones, about nine tenths of them seen only once. The V end was cut by 2 bases, the J end by 5 bases, with 9 bases between. Germline V gene sequence: CDR1 SGHTA, CDR2 FQGNSA. The CDR3 spans 13 residues. The TCR was taken from a human donor in good health. Material: CD4+ T cells sorted from blood. This chain uses TRBV7-2 with TRBJ2-5; D is ambiguous. The CDR3 DNA reads TGTGCCAGCAGCTTATGGGCGAGGGAGACCCAGTACTTC. It yields the protein CASSLWARETQYF.